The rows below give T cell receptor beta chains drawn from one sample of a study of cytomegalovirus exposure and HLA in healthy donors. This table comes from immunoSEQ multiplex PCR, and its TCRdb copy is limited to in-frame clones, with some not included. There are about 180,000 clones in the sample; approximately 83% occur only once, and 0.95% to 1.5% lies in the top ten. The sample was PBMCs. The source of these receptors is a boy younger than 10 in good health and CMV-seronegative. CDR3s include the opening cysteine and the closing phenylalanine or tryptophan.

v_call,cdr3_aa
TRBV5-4,CASSLERGFTTDTQYF
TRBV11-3,CASSFRGIHITRNTEAFF
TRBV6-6,CASSYSSGGLPEAFF
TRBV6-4,CASSDEAWDTQYF
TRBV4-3,CASRGGGATEAFF
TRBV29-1,CSVLEGYEQYF
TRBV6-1,CASSESSGRAKDIQYF
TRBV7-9,CASSGGEYQETQYF
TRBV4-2,CASSQVTSGRGGGELFF
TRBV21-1,CASSKEGRLAGWYYEQYF
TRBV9,CASSAVLGTGGNNEKLFF
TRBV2,CATEGNSNQPQHF
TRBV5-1,CASSREDGNEQYF
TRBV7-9,CASSLWTGGYGYTF
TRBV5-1,CASSLGGPSTDTQYF
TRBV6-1,CASSDRRGSTGELFF
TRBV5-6,CASSTLRDYSYEQYF
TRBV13,CASSFGLAGYNEQFF